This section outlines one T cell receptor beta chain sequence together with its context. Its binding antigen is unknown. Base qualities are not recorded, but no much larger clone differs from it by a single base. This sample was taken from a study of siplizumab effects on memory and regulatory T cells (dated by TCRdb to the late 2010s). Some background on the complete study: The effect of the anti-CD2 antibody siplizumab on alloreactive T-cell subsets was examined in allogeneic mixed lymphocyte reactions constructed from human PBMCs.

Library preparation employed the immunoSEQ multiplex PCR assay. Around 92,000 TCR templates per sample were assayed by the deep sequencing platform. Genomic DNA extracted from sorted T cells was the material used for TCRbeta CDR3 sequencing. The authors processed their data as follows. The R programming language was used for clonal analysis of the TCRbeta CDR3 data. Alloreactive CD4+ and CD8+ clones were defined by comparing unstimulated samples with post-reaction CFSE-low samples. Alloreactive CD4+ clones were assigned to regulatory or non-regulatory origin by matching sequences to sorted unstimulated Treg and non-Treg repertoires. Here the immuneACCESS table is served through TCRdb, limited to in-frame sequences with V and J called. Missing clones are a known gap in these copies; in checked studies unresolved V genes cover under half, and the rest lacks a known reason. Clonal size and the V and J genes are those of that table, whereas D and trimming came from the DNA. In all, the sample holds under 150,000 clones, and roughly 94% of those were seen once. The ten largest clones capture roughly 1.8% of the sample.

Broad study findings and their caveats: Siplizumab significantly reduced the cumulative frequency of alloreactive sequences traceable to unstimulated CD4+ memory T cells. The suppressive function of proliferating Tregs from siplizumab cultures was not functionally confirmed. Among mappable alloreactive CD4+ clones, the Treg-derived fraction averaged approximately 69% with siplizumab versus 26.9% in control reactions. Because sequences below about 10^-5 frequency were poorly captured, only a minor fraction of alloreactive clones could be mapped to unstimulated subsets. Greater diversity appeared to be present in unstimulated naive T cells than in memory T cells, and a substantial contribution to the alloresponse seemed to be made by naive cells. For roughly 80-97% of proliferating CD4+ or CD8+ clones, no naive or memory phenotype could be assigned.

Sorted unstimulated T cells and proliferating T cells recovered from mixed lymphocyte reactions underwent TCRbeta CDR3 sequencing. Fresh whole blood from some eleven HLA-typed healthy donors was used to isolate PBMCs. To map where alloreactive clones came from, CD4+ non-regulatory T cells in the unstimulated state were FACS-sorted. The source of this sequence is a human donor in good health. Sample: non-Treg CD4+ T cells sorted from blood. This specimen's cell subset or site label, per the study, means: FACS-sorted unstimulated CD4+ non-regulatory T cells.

The DNA sequence follows: TGCAGCGTTGAAGATTTCGGGGGGAACACTGAAGCTTTCTTT. Translated, this gives CSVEDFGGNTEAFF. The sequence links TRBV29-1 to TRBJ1-1, and the D gene may be TRBD1, 5 bases matching. V lost 0 bases and J lost 1 base; the stretch between them is 9 bases long. From its cysteine to its phenylalanine, the CDR3 spans 14 amino acids. This entry keeps only the CDR3 DNA: 42 bases, framed from base 1. CDR1 SQVTM and CDR2 ANQGSEA are derived from the germline V gene.